These T cell receptor beta chains were read from a single sample in a study of control samples from healthy donors and cancer patients. This table comes from immunoSEQ multiplex PCR, and its TCRdb copy is limited to in-frame clones, with some not included. The sample has 100,000 to 150,000 clones; more than 80% are singletons. Sequencing was carried out using blood. Every receptor here comes from a man younger than 35 in good health. CDR3s include the opening cysteine and the closing phenylalanine or tryptophan. A D gene is named only where the DNA matches it firmly. Not every row has a clone size; where given, it reads once, few, many or a size class.

d_call	v_call	j_call	clone_size	cdr3_nt	cdr3_aa
NA	TRBV5-1	TRBJ2-5	once	TGCGCCAGCAGCTTGGTGGCGGTCTCGGGGGAGACCCAGTACTTC	CASSLVAVSGETQYF
TRBD1	TRBV18	TRBJ1-3	NA	TGTGCCAGCTCACAACCGGGACAGGGAAATGGAAACACCATATATTTT	CASSQPGQGNGNTIYF
TRBD2	TRBV3-1/TRBV3-2	TRBJ2-3	NA	TGTGCCAGCAGCCAAGCGGGACTAAGCACAGATACGCAGTATTTT	CASSQAGLSTDTQYF
NA	TRBV7-3	TRBJ2-1	few	TGTGCCAGCAGCTTATCGTCCAATGAACAGTTCTTC	CASSLSSNEQFF
TRBD2	TRBV4-1	TRBJ2-1	NA	TGCGCCAGCAGCCAAGGGCGGCGGGAGGGGTGGAATGAGCAGTTCTTC	CASSQGRREGWNEQFF
TRBD2	TRBV9	TRBJ2-3	NA	TGTGCCAGCAGCGTAGAAGGCGGGGGGGATACGCAGTATTTT	CASSVEGGGDTQYF
NA	TRBV24-1	TRBJ2-5	NA	TGTGCCACCAGTGATTTGCAGGAGGACCCAGAGACCCAGTACTTC	CATSDLQEDPETQYF
NA	TRBV5-1	TRBJ1-1	NA	TGCGCCAGCAGCTTGGGGGGATTGAACACTGAAGCTTTCTTT	CASSLGGLNTEAFF
NA	TRBV7-2	TRBJ1-1	NA	TGTGCCAGCAGCTTAGTAGGCCTTGTCACTGAAGCTTTCTTT	CASSLVGLVTEAFF
NA	TRBV10-1	TRBJ2-3	few	TGCGCCAGCAGTGACCCCGGACTAACAGATACGCAGTATTTT	CASSDPGLTDTQYF
NA	TRBV7-8	TRBJ2-1	NA	TGTGCCAGCAGCCCTGGGGCCTCGGAGCAGTTCTTC	CASSPGASEQFF
TRBD2	TRBV19	TRBJ2-2	many	TGTGCCAGTAGTAGCCGGACCCTGACTAGCGGGAGACCCCATTTTGGAAACACCGGGGAGCTGTTTTTT	CASSSRTLTSGRPHFGNTGELFF
TRBD2	TRBV6-5	TRBJ2-5	NA	TGTGCCAGCAGTTCGGGACTAGCGGGACCAAAGACCCAGTACTTC	CASSSGLAGPKTQYF
NA	TRBV19	TRBJ1-5	once	TGTGCCAGTAGTACAGGGGCTACAATGAGCAATCAGCCCCAGCATTTT	CASSTGATMSNQPQHF
NA	TRBV7-6	TRBJ2-5	NA	TGTGCCAGCAGCGGCCGGGCCACCCTCGCGGAGACCCAGTACTTC	CASSGRATLAETQYF
NA	TRBV27	TRBJ1-4	once	TGTGCCAGCAGCGGTGCAGGTTGGGAAAAACTGTTTTTT	CASSGAGWEKLFF
NA	TRBV25-1	TRBJ1-6	NA	TGTGCCAGCAGTGAATATGCGCAGGGAAGCTCACCCCTCCACTTT	CASSEYAQGSSPLHF
NA	TRBV2	TRBJ2-5	NA	TGTGCCAGCAGTTACTCAACATTCGGTCAGTACTTC	CASSYSTFGQYF
TRBD1	TRBV19	TRBJ1-5	NA	TGTGCCAGTAACTTCCGGGACAGGGGGGAGCCCCAGCATTTT	CASNFRDRGEPQHF
NA	TRBV2	TRBJ2-3	NA	TGTGCCAGCACTAGTGCAGATACGCAGTATTTT	CASTSADTQYF
TRBD2	TRBV18	TRBJ2-1	NA	TGTGCCAGCTCCCTAGCGGGGGGGCTCTCCTACAATGAGCAGTTCTTC	CASSLAGGLSYNEQFF
TRBD2	TRBV20-1	TRBJ2-3	NA	TGCAGTGCTAGTCCGGGACTAGCGGGAGTAGGTGGCACAGATACGCAGTATTTT	CSASPGLAGVGGTDTQYF
TRBD1	TRBV2	TRBJ1-1	NA	TGTGCCAGCAGGAAAACAGGGGGCACAGAAGCTTTCTTT	CASRKTGGTEAFF
TRBD1	TRBV5-8	TRBJ1-2	NA	TGTGCCAGCAGACAAGTACGGGACAGCCTACCCTATGGCTACACCTTC	CASRQVRDSLPYGYTF
TRBD1	TRBV13	TRBJ1-3	NA	TGTGCCAGCAGCCCAAGACAGGGGTGGAGAAACACCATATATTTT	CASSPRQGWRNTIYF
NA	TRBV28	TRBJ1-2	NA	TGTGCCAGCAGTCCTCCAGAAAGAACTAACTATGGCTACACCTTC	CASSPPERTNYGYTF
NA	TRBV11-1	TRBJ2-1	NA	TGTGCCAGCAGCGGGCCAGATTACAATGAGCAGTTCTTC	CASSGPDYNEQFF
NA	TRBV18	TRBJ1-4	few	TGTGCCAGCTCATGGACCGAATCCAATGAAAAACTGTTTTTT	CASSWTESNEKLFF
NA	TRBV18	TRBJ2-3	once	TGTGCCAGCTCACTGGGGGACATTCCAGCAGATACGCAGTATTTT	CASSLGDIPADTQYF
NA	TRBV7-2	TRBJ1-2	NA	TGTGCCAGCGAATTGGCCCATAAGACCCATAACTATGGCTACACCTTC	CASELAHKTHNYGYTF
TRBD1	TRBV7-3	TRBJ2-7	once	TGTGCCAGCAGCCCGGGACAGGGGATCTACGAGCAGTACTTC	CASSPGQGIYEQYF
TRBD2	TRBV13	TRBJ2-3	NA	TGTGCCAGCAGCTTATACCTAGCGGGAGGGGGCACAGATACGCAGTATTTT	CASSLYLAGGGTDTQYF
NA	TRBV6-5	TRBJ2-7	NA	TGTGCCAGCAGCCCGAAGGGTTCCTACGAGCAGTACTTC	CASSPKGSYEQYF
NA	TRBV29-1	TRBJ1-1	NA	TGCAGCGTTGTATCACGTCTGGGGAACACTGAAGCTTTCTTT	CSVVSRLGNTEAFF
NA	TRBV2	TRBJ1-3	NA	TGTGCCAGCAGTGCCCCTCACATATATTTT	CASSAPHIYF
TRBD1	TRBV30	TRBJ1-5	NA	TGTGCCTGGAGCTGGGACAGGGGCGCACAGCCCCAGCATTTT	CAWSWDRGAQPQHF
NA	TRBV7-2	TRBJ1-3	NA	TGTGCCAGCAGCTTAATTTCAGGAAACACCATATATTTT	CASSLISGNTIYF
NA	TRBV7-3	TRBJ2-5	NA	TGTGCCAGCAGCTTAGGTCTAACGGCAGGGGAGACCCAGTACTTC	CASSLGLTAGETQYF
NA	TRBV28	TRBJ1-2	NA	TGTGCCAGCAGTTTATTTTATCGGGTAACTAACTATGGCTACACCTTC	CASSLFYRVTNYGYTF
NA	TRBV7-3	TRBJ2-3	few	TGTGCCAGCAGCCCTGCTAGCACAGATACGCAGTATTTT	CASSPASTDTQYF
NA	TRBV4-2	TRBJ1-3	once	TGTGCCAGCACCGGGGCAGGGACTGGAAACACCATATATTTT	CASTGAGTGNTIYF
TRBD1	TRBV6-1	TRBJ1-5	NA	TGTGCCAGCAGTGAAGTCGGACAGGGGGCTAGCAATCAGCCCCAGCATTTT	CASSEVGQGASNQPQHF
TRBD2	TRBV24-1	TRBJ2-3	NA	TGTGCCACCAGTGATTTGACTAGCGGGGGTAGCACAGATACGCAGTATTTT	CATSDLTSGGSTDTQYF
TRBD1	TRBV5-6	TRBJ1-6	NA	TGTGCCAGCAGCTCCCGGGACAGGGGTTTATCCCTCCACTTT	CASSSRDRGLSLHF
NA	TRBV19	TRBJ1-2	NA	TGTGCCAGTAGAAGTACAGGGTCTAATAACTATGGCTACACCTTC	CASRSTGSNNYGYTF
TRBD1	TRBV11-1	TRBJ1-1	NA	TGTGCCAGCAGCCCAAAGACAGGGTGGGTCACTGAAGCTTTCTTT	CASSPKTGWVTEAFF
NA	TRBV7-8	TRBJ2-7	NA	TGTGCCAGCAGCAGCAGACCCGTTAACGAGCAGTACTTC	CASSSRPVNEQYF
NA	TRBV19	TRBJ1-5	NA	TGTGCCAGTAGTACCGACGGACATTATAGCAATCAGCCCCAGCATTTT	CASSTDGHYSNQPQHF
NA	TRBV3-1/TRBV3-2	TRBJ2-2	NA	TGTGCCAGCAGCCAAGTAGGCACCGGGGAGCTGTTTTTT	CASSQVGTGELFF
NA	TRBV19	TRBJ2-3	NA	TGTGCCAGTAGTATAGGGGGACAAGAAAGCACAGATACGCAGTATTTT	CASSIGGQESTDTQYF
NA	TRBV7-2	TRBJ2-1	NA	TGTGCCAGCAGCCCGCCCAGGGACCGATACAATGAGCAGTTCTTC	CASSPPRDRYNEQFF
TRBD1	TRBV7-8	TRBJ1-4	NA	TGTGCCAGCAGCCTGGGACAGTTAACCAGCACTAATGAAAAACTGTTTTTT	CASSLGQLTSTNEKLFF
NA	TRBV7-2	TRBJ1-1	NA	TGTGCCAGCAGTTACAGGGACCCTGAAGCTTTCTTT	CASSYRDPEAFF
NA	TRBV7-9	TRBJ1-5	NA	TGTGCCAGCACAGAGGGAAACCAGCCCCAGCATTTT	CASTEGNQPQHF
TRBD1	TRBV28	TRBJ2-5	NA	TGTGCCAGCAGTTTACAAGGACAGGGAGAGACCCAGTACTTC	CASSLQGQGETQYF